This T cell receptor beta chain appears in the sequencing data of a study of response to subunit inactivated influenza vaccine. This clonotype was observed many times. Its specificity is not known. Each CDR3 protein is one row after TCRdb ran MiXCR on the RT-PCR reads. The sample comprises 450,000 to 550,000 distinct CDR3 sequences, 25% of which are singletons, and under 2.5% rests with the top ten. Whole-study results and caveats: Authors suggested each seasonal influenza vaccination recruits few new T cells.

The CDR3 has 14 amino acids. CDR1 SQVTM and CDR2 ANQGSEA come from the germline V gene. Losses at the gene ends were 4 bases for V and 6 bases for J; bases not matched to a gene: 7. Material: CD4+ T cells sorted from PBMCs, obtained around 5 days after vaccination. The receptor was isolated from a man aged 50-59 years who received an inactivated influenza vaccine. This chain uses TRBV29-1 with TRBJ2-2, with 8 positions matching TRBD2. CDR3 region: CSVASGGVAGELFF. The CDR3 DNA reads TGCAGCGTTGCGTCGGGGGGGGTTGCCGGGGAGCTGTTTTTT.